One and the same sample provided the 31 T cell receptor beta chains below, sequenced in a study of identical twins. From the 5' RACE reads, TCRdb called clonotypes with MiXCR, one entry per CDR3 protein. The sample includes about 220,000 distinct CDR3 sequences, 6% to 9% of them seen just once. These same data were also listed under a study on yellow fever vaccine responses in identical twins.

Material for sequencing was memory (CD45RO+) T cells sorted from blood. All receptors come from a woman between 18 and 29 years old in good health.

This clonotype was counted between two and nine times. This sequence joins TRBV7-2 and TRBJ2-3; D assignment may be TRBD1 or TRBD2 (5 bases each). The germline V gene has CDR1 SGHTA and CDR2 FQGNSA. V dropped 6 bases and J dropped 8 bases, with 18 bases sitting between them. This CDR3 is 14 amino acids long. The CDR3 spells CASRSPGQAATQYF. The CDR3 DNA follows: TGTGCCAGCAGATCCCCGGGGCAGGCGGCTACGCAGTATTTT.

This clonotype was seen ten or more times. This chain's CDR3 is CASSLERIPGELFF. The CDR3 nucleotides are TGCGCCAGCAGCTTGGAGAGGATCCCCGGGGAGCTGTTTTTT. The chain has TRBV5-1 and TRBJ2-2; D is unresolved. Trimming left V 0 bases short and J 6 bases short, with 9 bases between. The CDR3 is made up of 14 amino acids. Germline V gene lookup returns CDR1 SGHRS and CDR2 YFSETQ. The full variable domain, its missing parts supplied by reference TRBV5-1 and TRBJ2-2, is KAGVTQTPRYLIKTRGQQVTLSCSPISGHRSVSWYQQTPGQGLQFLFEYFSETQRNKGNFPGRFSGRQFSNSRSEMNVSTLELGDSALYLCASSLERIPGELFFGEGSRLTVL.

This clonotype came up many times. The CDR3 reads CASSGTGPNTGELFF. CDR3 in DNA: TGTGCCAGCAGCGGGACAGGGCCGAACACCGGGGAGCTGTTTTTT. This chain connects TRBV5-6 to TRBJ2-2; TRBD1 matches at 9 bases. The germline gives CDR1 SGHDT, CDR2 YYEEEE. The CDR3 consists of 15 residues. V was clipped by 4 bases and J by 0 bases; unmatched bases: 1.

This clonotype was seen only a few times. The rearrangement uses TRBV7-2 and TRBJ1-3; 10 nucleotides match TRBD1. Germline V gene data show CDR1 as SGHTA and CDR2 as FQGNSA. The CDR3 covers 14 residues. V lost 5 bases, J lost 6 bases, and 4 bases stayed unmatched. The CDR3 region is CASSLGTGVNTIYF. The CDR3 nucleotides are TGTGCCAGCAGCCTCGGGACAGGGGTAAACACCATATATTTT.

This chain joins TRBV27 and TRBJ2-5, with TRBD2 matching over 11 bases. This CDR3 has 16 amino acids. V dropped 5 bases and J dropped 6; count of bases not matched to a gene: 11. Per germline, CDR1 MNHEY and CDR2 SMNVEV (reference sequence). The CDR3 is CASSPRGSGGAKTQYF. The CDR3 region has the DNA TGTGCCAGCAGTCCCCGGGGTAGCGGGGGGGCAAAGACCCAGTACTTC.

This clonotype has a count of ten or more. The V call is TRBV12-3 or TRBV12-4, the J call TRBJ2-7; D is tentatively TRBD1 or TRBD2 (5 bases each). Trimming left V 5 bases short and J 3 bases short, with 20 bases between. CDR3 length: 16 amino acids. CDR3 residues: CASSPVGMGVVYEQYF. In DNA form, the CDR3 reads TGTGCCAGCAGTCCTGTGGGGATGGGGGTGGTCTACGAGCAGTACTTC.

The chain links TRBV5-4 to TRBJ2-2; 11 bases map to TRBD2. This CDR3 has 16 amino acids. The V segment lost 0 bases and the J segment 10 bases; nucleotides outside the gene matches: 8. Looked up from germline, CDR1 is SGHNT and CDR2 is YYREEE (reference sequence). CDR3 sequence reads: CASSLALTSGNEELFF. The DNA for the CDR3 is TGTGCCAGCAGCTTGGCCCTGACTAGCGGGAATGAGGAGCTGTTTTTT.

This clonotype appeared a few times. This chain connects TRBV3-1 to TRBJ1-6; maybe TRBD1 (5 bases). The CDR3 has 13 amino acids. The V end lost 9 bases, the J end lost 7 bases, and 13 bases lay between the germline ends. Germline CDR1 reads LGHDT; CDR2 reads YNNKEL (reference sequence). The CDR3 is CARSTEGNSPLHF. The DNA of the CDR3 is TGTGCCAGGAGCACAGAGGGGAATTCACCCCTCCACTTT.

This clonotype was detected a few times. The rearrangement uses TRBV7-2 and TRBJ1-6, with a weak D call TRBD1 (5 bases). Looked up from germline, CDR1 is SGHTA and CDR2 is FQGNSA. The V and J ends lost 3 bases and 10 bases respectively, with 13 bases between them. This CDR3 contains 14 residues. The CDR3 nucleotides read TGTGCCAGCAGCTTGGGGGTAATAGTCTCACCCCTCCACTTT. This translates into CASSLGVIVSPLHF.

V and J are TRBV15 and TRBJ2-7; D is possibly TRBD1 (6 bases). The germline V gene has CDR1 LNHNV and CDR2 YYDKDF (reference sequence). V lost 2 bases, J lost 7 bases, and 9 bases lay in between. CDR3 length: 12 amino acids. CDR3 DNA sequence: TGTGCCACCAGCAGATTGAGGGGGGAGCAGTACTTC. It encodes CATSRLRGEQYF.

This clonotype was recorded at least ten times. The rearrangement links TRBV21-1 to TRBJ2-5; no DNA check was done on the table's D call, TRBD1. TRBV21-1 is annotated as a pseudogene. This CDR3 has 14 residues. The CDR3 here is CASTKVRGQETQYF. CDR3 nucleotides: TGTGCCAGCACCAAAGTACGGGGGCAAGAGACCCAGTACTTC.

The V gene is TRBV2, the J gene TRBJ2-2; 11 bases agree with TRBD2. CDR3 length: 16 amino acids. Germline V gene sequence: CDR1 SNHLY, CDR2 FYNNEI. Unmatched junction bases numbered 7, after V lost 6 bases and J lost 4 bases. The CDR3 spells CASSALAGGLTGELFF. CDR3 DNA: TGTGCCAGCAGCGCCCTAGCGGGGGGCCTCACCGGGGAGCTGTTTTTT.

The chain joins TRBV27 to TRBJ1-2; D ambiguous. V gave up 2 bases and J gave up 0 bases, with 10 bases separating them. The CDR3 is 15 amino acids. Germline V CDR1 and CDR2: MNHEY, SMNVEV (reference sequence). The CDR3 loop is CASSLAQPPNYGYTF. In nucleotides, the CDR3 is TGTGCCAGCAGTTTAGCTCAGCCACCTAACTATGGCTACACCTTC.

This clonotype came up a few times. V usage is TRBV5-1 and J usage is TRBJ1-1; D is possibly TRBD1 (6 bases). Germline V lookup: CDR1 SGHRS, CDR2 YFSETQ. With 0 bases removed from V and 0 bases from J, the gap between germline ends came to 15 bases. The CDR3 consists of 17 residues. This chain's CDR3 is CASSLVGSTGMNTEAFF. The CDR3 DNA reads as TGCGCCAGCAGCTTGGTGGGGAGTACAGGGATGAACACTGAAGCTTTCTTT.

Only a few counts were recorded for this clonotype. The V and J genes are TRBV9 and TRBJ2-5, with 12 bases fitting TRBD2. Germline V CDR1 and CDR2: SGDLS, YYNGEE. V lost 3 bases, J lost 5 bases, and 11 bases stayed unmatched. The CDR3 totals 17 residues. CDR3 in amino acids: CASSDGLAGLSGETQYF. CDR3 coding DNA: TGTGCCAGCAGCGATGGACTAGCGGGACTAAGTGGGGAGACCCAGTACTTC.

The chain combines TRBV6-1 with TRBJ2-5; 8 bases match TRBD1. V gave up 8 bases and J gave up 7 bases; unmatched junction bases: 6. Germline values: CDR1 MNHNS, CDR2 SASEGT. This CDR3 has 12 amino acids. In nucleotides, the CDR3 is TGTGCCAGCCAGGGACAGGAATGGACCCAGTACTTC. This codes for CASQGQEWTQYF.

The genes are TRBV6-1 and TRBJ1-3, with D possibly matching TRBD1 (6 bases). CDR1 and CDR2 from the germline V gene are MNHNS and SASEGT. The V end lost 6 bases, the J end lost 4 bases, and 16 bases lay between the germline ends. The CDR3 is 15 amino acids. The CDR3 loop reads CASSGQLSLGNTIYF. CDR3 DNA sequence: TGTGCCAGCAGCGGACAGCTATCTCTGGGAAACACCATATATTTT.

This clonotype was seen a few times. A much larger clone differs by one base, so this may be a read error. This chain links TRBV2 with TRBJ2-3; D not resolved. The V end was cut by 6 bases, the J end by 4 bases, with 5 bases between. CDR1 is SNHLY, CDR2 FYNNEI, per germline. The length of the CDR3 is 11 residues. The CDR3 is CASSSSDTQYF. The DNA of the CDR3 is TGTGCCAGCAGCTCATCAGATACGCAGTATTTT.

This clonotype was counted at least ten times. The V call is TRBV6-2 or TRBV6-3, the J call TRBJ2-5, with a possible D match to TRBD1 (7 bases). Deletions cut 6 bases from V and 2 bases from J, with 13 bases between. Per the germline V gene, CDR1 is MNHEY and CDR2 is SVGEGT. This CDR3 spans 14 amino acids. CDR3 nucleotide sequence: TGTGCCAGCAGCGCGGGACAGCCACAAGAGACCCAGTACTTC. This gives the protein CASSAGQPQETQYF.

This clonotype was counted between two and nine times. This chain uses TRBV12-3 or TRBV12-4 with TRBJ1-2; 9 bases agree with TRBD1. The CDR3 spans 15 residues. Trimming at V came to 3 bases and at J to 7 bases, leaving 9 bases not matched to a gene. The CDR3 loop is CASSLGPGTGSGYTF. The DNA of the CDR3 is TGTGCCAGCAGTTTGGGGCCCGGGACAGGGAGTGGCTACACCTTC.

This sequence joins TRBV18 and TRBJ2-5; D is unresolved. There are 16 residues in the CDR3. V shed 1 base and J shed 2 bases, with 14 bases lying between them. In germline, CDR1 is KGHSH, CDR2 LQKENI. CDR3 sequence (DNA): TGTGCCAGCTCACCACGGCGTTTCGCGTTGCAAGAGACCCAGTACTTC. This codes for CASSPRRFALQETQYF.

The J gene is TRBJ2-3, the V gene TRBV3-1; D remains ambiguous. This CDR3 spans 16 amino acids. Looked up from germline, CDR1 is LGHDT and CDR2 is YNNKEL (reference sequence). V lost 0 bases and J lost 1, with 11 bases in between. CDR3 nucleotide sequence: TGTGCCAGCAGCCAAGAGCTATTAGGAGGCACAGATACGCAGTATTTT. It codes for CASSQELLGGTDTQYF.

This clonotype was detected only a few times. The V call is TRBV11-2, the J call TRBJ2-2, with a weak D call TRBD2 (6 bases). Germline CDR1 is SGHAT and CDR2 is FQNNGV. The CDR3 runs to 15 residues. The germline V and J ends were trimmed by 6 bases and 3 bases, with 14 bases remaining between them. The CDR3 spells CASRIGGPDTGELFF. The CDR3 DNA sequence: TGTGCCAGCAGGATCGGGGGTCCGGACACCGGGGAGCTGTTTTTT. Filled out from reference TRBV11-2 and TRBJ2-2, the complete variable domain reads EAGVAQSPRYKIIEKRQSVAFWCNPISGHATLYWYQQILGQGPKLLIQFQNNGVVDDSQLPKDRFSAERLKGVDSTLKIQPAKLEDSAVYLCASRIGGPDTGELFFGEGSRLTVL.

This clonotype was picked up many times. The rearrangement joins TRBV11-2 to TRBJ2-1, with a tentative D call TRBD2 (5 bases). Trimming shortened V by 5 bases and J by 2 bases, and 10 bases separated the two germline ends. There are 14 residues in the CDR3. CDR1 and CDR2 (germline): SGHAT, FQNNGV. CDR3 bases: TGTGCCAGCAGCCTAGCCCGGGCCTACAATGAGCAGTTCTTC. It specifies CASSLARAYNEQFF.

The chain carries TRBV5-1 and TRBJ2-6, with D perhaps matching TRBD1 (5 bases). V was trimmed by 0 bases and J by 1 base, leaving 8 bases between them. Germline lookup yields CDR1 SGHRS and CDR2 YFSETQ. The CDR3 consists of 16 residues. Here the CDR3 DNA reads TGCGCCAGCAGCTTGGAGGGGCGGTCTGGGGCCAACGTCCTGACTTTC. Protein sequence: CASSLEGRSGANVLTF.

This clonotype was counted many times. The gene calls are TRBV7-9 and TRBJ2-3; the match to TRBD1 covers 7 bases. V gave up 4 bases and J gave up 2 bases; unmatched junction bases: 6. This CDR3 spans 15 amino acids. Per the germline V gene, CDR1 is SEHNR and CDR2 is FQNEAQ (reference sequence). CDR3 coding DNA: TGTGCCAGCAGCTCCCGACAGGGCCACACAGATACGCAGTATTTT. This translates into CASSSRQGHTDTQYF. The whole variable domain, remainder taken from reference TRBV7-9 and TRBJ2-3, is DTGVSQNPRHKITKRGQNVTFRCDPISEHNRLYWYRQTLGQGPEFLTYFQNEAQLEKSRLLSDRFSAERPKGSFSTLEIQRTEQGDSAMYLCASSSRQGHTDTQYFGPGTRLTVL.

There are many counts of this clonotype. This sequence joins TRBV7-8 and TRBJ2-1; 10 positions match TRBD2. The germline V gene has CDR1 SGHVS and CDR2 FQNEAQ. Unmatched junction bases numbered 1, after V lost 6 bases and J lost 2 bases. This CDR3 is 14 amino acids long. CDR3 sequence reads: CASRLAGTYNEQFF. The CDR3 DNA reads TGTGCCAGCAGACTAGCGGGGACCTACAATGAGCAGTTCTTC.

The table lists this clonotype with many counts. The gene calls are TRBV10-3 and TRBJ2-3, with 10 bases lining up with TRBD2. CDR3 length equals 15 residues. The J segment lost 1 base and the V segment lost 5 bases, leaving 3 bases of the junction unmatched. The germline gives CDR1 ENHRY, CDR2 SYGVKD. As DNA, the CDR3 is TGTGCCATCAGTCAGCGGGGGGGAGGCACAGATACGCAGTATTTT. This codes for CAISQRGGGTDTQYF.

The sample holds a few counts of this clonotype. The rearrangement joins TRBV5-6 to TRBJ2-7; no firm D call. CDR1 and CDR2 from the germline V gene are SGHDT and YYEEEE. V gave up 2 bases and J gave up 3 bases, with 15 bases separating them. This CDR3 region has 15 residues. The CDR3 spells CASSFSPQTFYEQYF. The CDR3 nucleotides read TGTGCCAGCAGCTTTTCCCCCCAGACGTTCTACGAGCAGTACTTC.

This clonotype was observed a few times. The CDR3 sequence is CSARAWTEETQYF. In DNA form, the CDR3 reads TGCAGTGCTAGAGCGTGGACAGAGGAGACCCAGTACTTC. The genes are TRBV20-1 and TRBJ2-5, with D possibly being TRBD1 (6 bases). Trimming shortened V by 1 base and J by 5 bases, and 11 bases separated the two germline ends. Germline assignment: CDR1 DFQATT and CDR2 SNEGSKA (reference sequence). The CDR3 is 13 residues long.

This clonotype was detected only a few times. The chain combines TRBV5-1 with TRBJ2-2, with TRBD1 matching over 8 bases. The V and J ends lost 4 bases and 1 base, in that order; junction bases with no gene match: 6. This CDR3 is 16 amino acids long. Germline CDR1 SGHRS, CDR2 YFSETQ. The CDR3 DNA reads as TGCGCCAGCAGCCGATCAGGGACAGGGAACACCGGGGAGCTGTTTTTT. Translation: CASSRSGTGNTGELFF.